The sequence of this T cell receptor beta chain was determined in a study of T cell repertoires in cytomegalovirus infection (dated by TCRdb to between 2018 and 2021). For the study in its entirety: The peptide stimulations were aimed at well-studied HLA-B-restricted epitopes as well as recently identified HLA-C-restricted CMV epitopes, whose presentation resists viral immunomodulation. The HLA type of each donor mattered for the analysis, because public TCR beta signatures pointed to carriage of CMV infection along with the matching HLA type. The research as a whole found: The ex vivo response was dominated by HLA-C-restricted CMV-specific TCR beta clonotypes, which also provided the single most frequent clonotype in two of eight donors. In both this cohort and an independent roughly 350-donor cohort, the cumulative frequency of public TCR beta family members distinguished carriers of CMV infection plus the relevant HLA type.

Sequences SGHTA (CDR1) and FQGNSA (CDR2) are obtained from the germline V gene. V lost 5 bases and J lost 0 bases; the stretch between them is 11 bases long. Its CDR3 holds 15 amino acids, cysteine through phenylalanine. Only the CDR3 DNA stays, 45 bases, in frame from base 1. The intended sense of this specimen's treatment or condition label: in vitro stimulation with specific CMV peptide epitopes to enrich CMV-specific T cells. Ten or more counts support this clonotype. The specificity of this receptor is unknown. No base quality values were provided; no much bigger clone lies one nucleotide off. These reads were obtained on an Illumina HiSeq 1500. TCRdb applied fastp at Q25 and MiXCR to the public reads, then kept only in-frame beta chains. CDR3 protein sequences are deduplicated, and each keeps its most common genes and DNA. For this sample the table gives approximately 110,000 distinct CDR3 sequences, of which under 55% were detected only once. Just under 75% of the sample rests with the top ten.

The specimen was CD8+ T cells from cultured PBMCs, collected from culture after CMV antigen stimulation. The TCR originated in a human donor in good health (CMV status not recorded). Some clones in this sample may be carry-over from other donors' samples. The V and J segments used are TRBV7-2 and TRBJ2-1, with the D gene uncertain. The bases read TGTGCCAGCAGCCTACTAAGGAGCTCCTACAATGAGCAGTTCTTC. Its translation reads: CASSLLRSSYNEQFF.